This is a list of T cell receptor beta chains from one sample in a study of CD8 T cells in Susac syndrome. TCRdb itself ran the immunoSEQ multiplex PCR reads through MiXCR, one entry per CDR3 protein. The sample shows some 300,000 distinct CDR3 sequences, approximately 85% of them seen only once. Sample: CD8+ T cells from PBMCs. These receptors were obtained from a human donor with multiple sclerosis. Both conserved end residues are part of each CDR3. A D gene is named only where the DNA matches it firmly. Clone size, where shown, is once, few, many, or a class for clones that have expanded.

CDR3 length	clone size	V gene	D gene	J gene	CDR3 protein	CDR3 DNA
13	NA	TRBV4-3	NA	TRBJ1-1	CASSQAGISEAFF	TGCGCCAGCAGCCAAGCCGGAATAAGTGAAGCTTTCTTT
14	NA	TRBV28	NA	TRBJ1-5	CASSPSPSNQPQHF	TGTGCCAGCAGCCCCAGTCCCAGCAATCAGCCCCAGCATTTT
15	NA	TRBV7-7	NA	TRBJ1-5	CASSLRYRMAQPQHF	TGTGCTAGCAGCCTTCGGTACAGGATGGCACAGCCCCAGCATTTT
16	NA	TRBV28	TRBD1	TRBJ2-1	CASSSLDRVTYNEQFF	TGTGCCAGCAGTTCCTTAGACAGGGTAACCTACAATGAGCAGTTCTTC
15	NA	TRBV7-9	NA	TRBJ2-1	CASSLVLSDYNEQFF	TGTGCCAGCAGCTTAGTGCTTTCCGACTACAATGAGCAGTTCTTC
13	NA	TRBV4-3	NA	TRBJ2-1	CASSQGQGYEQFF	TGCGCCAGCAGCCAAGGTCAGGGCTATGAGCAGTTCTTC
14	NA	TRBV7-2	TRBD1	TRBJ1-2	CASSSWDSLYGYTF	TGTGCCAGCAGCTCCTGGGACAGCCTCTATGGCTACACCTTC
15	NA	TRBV7-9	TRBD2	TRBJ2-1	CASSQRNEVAGKQFF	TGTGCCAGCAGCCAACGCAACGAGGTAGCGGGTAAGCAGTTCTTC
12	NA	TRBV30	NA	TRBJ1-1	CAWTTVNTEAFF	TGTGCCTGGACAACAGTGAACACTGAAGCTTTCTTT
15	NA	TRBV15	TRBD2	TRBJ2-1	CATSSGGGVYNEQFF	TGTGCCACCAGCAGTGGCGGGGGGGTCTACAATGAGCAGTTCTTC
13	NA	TRBV28	NA	TRBJ1-4	CASSTATNEKLFF	TGTGCCAGCAGTACCGCAACTAATGAAAAACTGTTTTTT
15	few	TRBV3-1	TRBD1	TRBJ2-7	CASSQGPQGAYEQYF	TGTGCCAGCAGCCAAGGCCCACAGGGGGCCTACGAGCAGTACTTC
17	NA	TRBV7-9	TRBD2	TRBJ2-2	CASSSSLAGVRTGELFF	TGTGCCAGCAGCTCGAGTCTAGCGGGAGTTCGTACCGGGGAGCTGTTTTTT
14	NA	TRBV7-3	TRBD1	TRBJ2-5	CASSSGQTGETQYF	TGTGCCAGCAGCTCGGGACAGACAGGGGAGACCCAGTACTTC
18	NA	TRBV21-1	NA	TRBJ1-5	CASSKSGTSVDSNQPQHF	TGTGCCAGCAGCAAATCCGGGACATCTGTAGATAGCAATCAGCCCCAGCATTTT
15	NA	TRBV6-2/TRBV6-3	NA	TRBJ1-1	CASSYGGRGYTEAFF	TGTGCCAGCAGTTACGGGGGGCGCGGGTACACTGAAGCTTTCTTT
17	NA	TRBV27	NA	TRBJ1-2	CASSSSQGEGATYGYTF	TGTGCCAGCAGTTCATCCCAGGGTGAAGGCGCGACTTATGGCTACACCTTC
13	NA	TRBV5-6	NA	TRBJ1-1	CASSLSGPTEAFF	TGTGCCAGCAGCTTGAGTGGGCCCACTGAAGCTTTCTTT
13	NA	TRBV6-5	NA	TRBJ2-7	CASSYGRPYEQYF	TGTGCCAGCAGTTACGGGCGTCCCTACGAGCAGTACTTC
14	few	TRBV6-1	NA	TRBJ2-5	CASENTDSTGTQYF	TGTGCCAGCGAGAATACCGATTCAACGGGGACCCAGTACTTC
16	NA	TRBV28	TRBD1	TRBJ2-2	CASRYKGQGSPGELFF	TGTGCCAGCAGATACAAGGGACAGGGGTCTCCCGGGGAGCTGTTTTTT
14	NA	TRBV20-1	NA	TRBJ2-6	CSAETEAGANVLTF	TGCAGTGCTGAGACAGAGGCTGGGGCCAACGTCCTGACTTTC
15	NA	TRBV10-3	TRBD1	TRBJ2-3	CAISPGTGGLDTQYF	TGTGCCATCAGCCCCGGGACAGGGGGCCTAGATACGCAGTATTTT
17	NA	TRBV24-1	TRBD2	TRBJ2-1	CATSDLTSGLADNEQFF	TGTGCCACCAGTGATTTAACCAGCGGACTAGCGGACAATGAGCAGTTCTTC
16	NA	TRBV7-6	TRBD1	TRBJ2-5	CASSFGTGGAGETQYF	TGTGCCAGCAGCTTCGGGACAGGGGGCGCAGGAGAGACCCAGTACTTC
14	NA	TRBV12-3/TRBV12-4	NA	TRBJ2-1	CASSFKGPLNEQFF	TGTGCCAGCAGTTTTAAGGGACCGTTGAATGAGCAGTTCTTC
19	few	TRBV19	NA	TRBJ1-1	CASSIDLESPEIADTEAFF	TGTGCCAGTAGTATAGATCTTGAGTCACCAGAAATTGCCGATACTGAAGCTTTCTTT
13	NA	TRBV27	NA	TRBJ1-5	CASSFGGGQPQHF	TGTGCCAGCAGTTTTGGGGGTGGTCAGCCCCAGCATTTT
13	NA	TRBV19	NA	TRBJ2-7	CASSMDWAYEQYF	TGTGCCAGTAGTATGGACTGGGCCTACGAGCAGTACTTC
23	NA	TRBV28	TRBD2	TRBJ2-1	CASSRGRTSGSPKPHSSYNEQFF	TGTGCCAGCAGTCGGGGGAGGACTAGCGGGAGCCCGAAACCCCACAGCTCCTACAATGAGCAGTTCTTC
12	NA	TRBV5-4	NA	TRBJ1-1	CASRDGYTEASF	TGTGCCAGCCGTGACGGATACACTGAAGCTTCCTTT
14	NA	TRBV5-1	NA	TRBJ2-5	CASSLSGNQETQYF	TGCGCCAGCAGCTTATCTGGGAACCAAGAGACCCAGTACTTC
13	NA	TRBV12-3/TRBV12-4	TRBD2	TRBJ2-1	CASSRDYADEQFF	TGTGCCAGCAGCCGGGACTATGCCGATGAGCAGTTCTTC
16	NA	TRBV7-8	TRBD2	TRBJ2-1	CASSLVVAGDRNEQFF	TGTGCCAGCAGCTTAGTGGTAGCGGGAGATAGAAATGAGCAGTTCTTC
16	NA	TRBV7-9	NA	TRBJ2-4	CASSPAGTRAKNIQYF	TGTGCCAGCAGCCCCGCCGGGACGCGAGCCAAAAACATTCAGTACTTC
14	NA	TRBV15	TRBD1	TRBJ2-5	CATSLGTGEETQYF	TGTGCCACCAGCCTAGGGACAGGAGAGGAGACCCAGTACTTC
14	NA	TRBV20-1	NA	TRBJ1-3	CSARDIDSGNTIYF	TGCAGTGCTAGAGATATCGACTCTGGAAACACCATATATTTT
13	once	TRBV28	NA	TRBJ2-1	CASSFVGGDEQFF	TGTGCCAGCAGTTTCGTGGGGGGCGATGAGCAGTTCTTC
15	NA	TRBV19	TRBD1	TRBJ2-5	CASSARDRGSETQYF	TGTGCCAGTAGTGCCCGGGACAGGGGATCCGAGACCCAGTACTTC
15	NA	TRBV7-9	TRBD2	TRBJ2-5	CASSLGLAGRETQYF	TGTGCCAGCAGCTTAGGACTAGCGGGCCGGGAGACCCAGTACTTC
16	NA	TRBV28	NA	TRBJ1-1	CASSPTPGGRNTEAFF	TGTGCCAGCAGTCCGACCCCCGGTGGTCGAAACACTGAAGCTTTCTTT
15	NA	TRBV20-1	NA	TRBJ2-1	CSARDPMDGINEQFF	TGCAGTGCTAGAGATCCAATGGACGGAATCAATGAGCAGTTCTTC
14	NA	TRBV9	TRBD2	TRBJ2-7	CASSVGGRIYEQYF	TGTGCTAGCAGCGTCGGCGGGAGAATATACGAGCAGTACTTC
15	NA	TRBV6-5	TRBD1	TRBJ1-4	CASRADRAVNEKLFF	TGTGCCAGCCGAGCGGACAGGGCGGTTAATGAAAAACTGTTTTTT
14	NA	TRBV4-3	NA	TRBJ2-7	CASSQDWQLYEQYF	TGCGCCAGCAGCCAAGATTGGCAGCTCTACGAGCAGTACTTC
14	NA	TRBV4-3	NA	TRBJ2-2	CASSPSFDPGELFF	TGCGCCAGCAGCCCGAGCTTCGATCCCGGGGAGCTGTTTTTT
16	NA	TRBV25-1	NA	TRBJ2-1	CASRALGGSNNNEQFF	TGTGCCAGCAGGGCCCTTGGAGGGAGTAACAACAATGAGCAGTTCTTC
12	NA	TRBV21-1	NA	TRBJ1-1	CASSATQPEAFF	TGTGCCAGCAGCGCAACCCAACCTGAAGCTTTCTTT
11	few	TRBV12-3/TRBV12-4	NA	TRBJ2-7	CASSFNYEQYF	TGTGCCAGCAGTTTCAACTACGAGCAGTACTTC
14	NA	TRBV24-1	NA	TRBJ2-1	CATSTQGWDNEQFF	TGTGCCACCAGTACACAGGGATGGGACAATGAGCAGTTCTTC
15	NA	TRBV7-9	NA	TRBJ1-5	CASSNRGYSNQPQHF	TGTGCCAGCAGCAATCGAGGGTATAGCAATCAGCCCCAGCATTTT
15	NA	TRBV25-1	NA	TRBJ2-1	CASSDTRGAYNEQFF	TGTGCCAGCAGTGACACACGGGGGGCGTACAATGAGCAGTTCTTC
17	NA	TRBV27	NA	TRBJ2-3	CASSDTGHLPSTDTQYF	TGTGCCAGCAGTGACACGGGACACTTACCTAGCACAGATACGCAGTATTTT
12	NA	TRBV28	NA	TRBJ2-5	CASSPHQETQYF	TGTGCCAGCAGCCCTCACCAAGAGACCCAGTACTTC